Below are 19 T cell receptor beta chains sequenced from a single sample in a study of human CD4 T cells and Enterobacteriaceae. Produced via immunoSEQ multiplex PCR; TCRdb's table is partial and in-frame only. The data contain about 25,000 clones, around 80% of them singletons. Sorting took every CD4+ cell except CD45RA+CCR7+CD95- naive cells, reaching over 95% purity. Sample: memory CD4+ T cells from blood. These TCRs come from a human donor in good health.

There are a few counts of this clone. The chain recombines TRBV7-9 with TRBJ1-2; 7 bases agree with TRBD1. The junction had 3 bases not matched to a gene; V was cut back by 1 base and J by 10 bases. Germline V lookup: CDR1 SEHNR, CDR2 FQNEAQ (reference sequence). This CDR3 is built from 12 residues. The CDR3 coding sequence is TGTGCCAGCAGCTTAGTTCAGGGGGACTACACCTTC. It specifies CASSLVQGDYTF.

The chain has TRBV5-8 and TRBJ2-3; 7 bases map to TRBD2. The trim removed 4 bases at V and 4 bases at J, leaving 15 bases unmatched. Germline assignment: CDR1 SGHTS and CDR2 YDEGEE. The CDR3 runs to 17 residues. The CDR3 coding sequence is TGTGCCAGCAGCCCGGTGAGGGGCGGGGGAAGCGCAGATACGCAGTATTTT. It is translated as CASSPVRGGGSADTQYF.

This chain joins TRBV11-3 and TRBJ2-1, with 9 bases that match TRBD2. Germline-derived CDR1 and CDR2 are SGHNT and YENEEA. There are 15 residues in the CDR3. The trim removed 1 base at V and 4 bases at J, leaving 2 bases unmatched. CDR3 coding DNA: TGTGCCAGCAGCTTAGGCGGGGGGGAGTACAATGAGCAGTTCTTC. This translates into CASSLGGGEYNEQFF.

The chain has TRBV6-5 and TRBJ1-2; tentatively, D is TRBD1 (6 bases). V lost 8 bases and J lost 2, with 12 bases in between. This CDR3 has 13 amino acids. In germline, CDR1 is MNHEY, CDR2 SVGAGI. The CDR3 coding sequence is TGTGCCAGCCACAGGGAGGAAAACTATGGCTACACCTTC. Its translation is CASHREENYGYTF.

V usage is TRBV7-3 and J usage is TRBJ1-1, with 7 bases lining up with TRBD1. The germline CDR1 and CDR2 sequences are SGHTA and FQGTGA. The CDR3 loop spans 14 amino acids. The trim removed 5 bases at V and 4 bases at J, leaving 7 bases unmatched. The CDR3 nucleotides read TGTGCCAGCAGCACGCAGGGGGAGGGCACTGAAGCTTTCTTT. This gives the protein CASSTQGEGTEAFF. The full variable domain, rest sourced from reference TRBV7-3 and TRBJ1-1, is GAGVSQTPSNKVTEKGKYVELRCDPISGHTALYWYRQSLGQGPEFLIYFQGTGAADDSGLPNDRFFAVRPEGSVSTLKIQRTERGDSAVYLCASSTQGEGTEAFFGQGTRLTVV.

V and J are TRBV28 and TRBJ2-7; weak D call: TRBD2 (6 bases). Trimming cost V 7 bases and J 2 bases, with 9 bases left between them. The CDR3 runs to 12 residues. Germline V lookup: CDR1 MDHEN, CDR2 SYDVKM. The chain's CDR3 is CASTSGPYEQYF. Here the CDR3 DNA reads TGTGCCAGCACCAGCGGGCCCTACGAGCAGTACTTC.

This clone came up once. The CDR3 DNA is TGTGCCAGCAGAAAGGCAGGGGCAGATACGCAGTATTTT. Translated: CASRKAGADTQYF. The chain recombines TRBV7-2 with TRBJ2-3, with a possible D match to TRBD1 (6 bases). The germline V and J ends were trimmed by 6 bases and 4 bases, with 11 bases remaining between them. Per the germline V gene, CDR1 is SGHTA and CDR2 is FQGNSA. The CDR3 length is 13 residues.

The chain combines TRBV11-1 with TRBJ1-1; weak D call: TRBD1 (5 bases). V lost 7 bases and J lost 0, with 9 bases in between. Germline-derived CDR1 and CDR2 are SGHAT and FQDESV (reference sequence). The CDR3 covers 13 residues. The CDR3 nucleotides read TGTGCCAGCAAACAGGACATGAACACTGAAGCTTTCTTT. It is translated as CASKQDMNTEAFF.

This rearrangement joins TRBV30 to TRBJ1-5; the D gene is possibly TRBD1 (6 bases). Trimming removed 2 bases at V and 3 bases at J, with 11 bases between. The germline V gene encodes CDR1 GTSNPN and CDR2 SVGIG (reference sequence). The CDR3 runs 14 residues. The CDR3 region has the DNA TGTGCCTGGAGTACAGGGAGCTACAATCAGCCCCAGCATTTT. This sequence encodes CAWSTGSYNQPQHF.

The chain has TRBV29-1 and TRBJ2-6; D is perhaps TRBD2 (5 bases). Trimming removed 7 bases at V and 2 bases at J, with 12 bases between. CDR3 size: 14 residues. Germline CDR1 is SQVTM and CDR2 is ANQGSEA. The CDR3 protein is CSASEGPGANVLTF. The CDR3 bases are TGCAGCGCCTCCGAGGGCCCTGGGGCCAACGTCCTGACTTTC.

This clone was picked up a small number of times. CDR3: CASRGGAVETQYF. The CDR3 region has the DNA TGTGCCAGCAGGGGGGGGGCGGTGGAGACCCAGTACTTC. The chain recombines TRBV6-5 with TRBJ2-5; D might be TRBD2 (7 bases). Germline CDR1 MNHEY, CDR2 SVGAGI. CDR3 size: 13 residues. Trimming pared 6 bases from V and 5 bases from J, leaving 13 bases between.

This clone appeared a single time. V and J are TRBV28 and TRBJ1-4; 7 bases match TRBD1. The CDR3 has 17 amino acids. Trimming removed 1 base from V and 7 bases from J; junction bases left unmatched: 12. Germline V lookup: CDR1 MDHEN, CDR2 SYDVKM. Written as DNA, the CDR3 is TGTGCCAGCAGTTTATCATATGGGGGACAGTTCCGTGAAAAACTGTTTTTT. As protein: CASSLSYGGQFREKLFF. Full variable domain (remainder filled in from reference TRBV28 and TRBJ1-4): DVKVTQSSRYLVKRTGEKVFLECVQDMDHENMFWYRQDPGLGLRLIYFSYDVKMKEKGDIPEGYSVSREKKERFSLILESASTNQTSMYLCASSLSYGGQFREKLFFGSGTQLSVL.

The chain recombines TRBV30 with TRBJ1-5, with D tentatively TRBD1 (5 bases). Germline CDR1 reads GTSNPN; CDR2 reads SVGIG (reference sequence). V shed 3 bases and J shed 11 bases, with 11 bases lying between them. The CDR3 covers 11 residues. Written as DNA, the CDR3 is TGTGCCTGGAGCGGAGGGGAGACCCAGCATTTT. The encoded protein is CAWSGGETQHF. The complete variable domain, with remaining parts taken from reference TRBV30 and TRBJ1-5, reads SQTIHQWPATLVQPVGSPLSLECTVEGTSNPNLYWYRQAAGRGLQLLFYSVGIGQISSEVPQNLSASRPQDRQFILSSKKLLLSDSGFYLCAWSGGETQHFGDGTRLSIL.

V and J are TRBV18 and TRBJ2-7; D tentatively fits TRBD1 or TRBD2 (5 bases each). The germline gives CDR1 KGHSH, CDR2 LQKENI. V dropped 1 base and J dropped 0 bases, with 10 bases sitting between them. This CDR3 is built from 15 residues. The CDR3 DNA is TGTGCCAGCTCACCACTCGGGACCAGCTCCTACGAGCAGTACTTC. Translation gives CASSPLGTSSYEQYF.

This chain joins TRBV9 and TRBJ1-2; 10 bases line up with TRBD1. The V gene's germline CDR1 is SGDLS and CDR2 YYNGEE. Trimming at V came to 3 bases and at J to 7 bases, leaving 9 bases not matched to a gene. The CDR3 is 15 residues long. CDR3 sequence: CASSATGTGDSGYTF. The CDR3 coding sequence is TGTGCCAGCAGCGCGACCGGGACAGGGGATTCTGGCTACACCTTC.

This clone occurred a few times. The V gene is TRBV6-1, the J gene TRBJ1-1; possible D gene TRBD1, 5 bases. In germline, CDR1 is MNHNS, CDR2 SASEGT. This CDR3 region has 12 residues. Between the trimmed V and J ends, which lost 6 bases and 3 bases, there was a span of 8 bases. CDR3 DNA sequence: TGTGCCAGCAGGGGGCCGTACACTGAAGCTTTCTTT. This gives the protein CASRGPYTEAFF.

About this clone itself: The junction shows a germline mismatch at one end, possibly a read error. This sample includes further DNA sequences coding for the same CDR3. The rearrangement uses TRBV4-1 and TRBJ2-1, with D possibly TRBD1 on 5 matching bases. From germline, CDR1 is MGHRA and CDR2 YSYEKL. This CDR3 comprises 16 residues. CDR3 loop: CASSQAQGSSYNEQFF. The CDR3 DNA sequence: TGCGCTAGCAGCCAAGCCCAGGGAAGCTCCTACAATGAGCAGTTCTTC.

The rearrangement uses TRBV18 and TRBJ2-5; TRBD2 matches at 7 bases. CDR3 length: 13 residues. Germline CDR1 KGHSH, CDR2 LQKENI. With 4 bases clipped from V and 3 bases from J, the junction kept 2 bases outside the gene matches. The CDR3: CASSRAGKETQYF. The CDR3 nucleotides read TGTGCCAGCTCACGAGCGGGAAAAGAGACCCAGTACTTC.

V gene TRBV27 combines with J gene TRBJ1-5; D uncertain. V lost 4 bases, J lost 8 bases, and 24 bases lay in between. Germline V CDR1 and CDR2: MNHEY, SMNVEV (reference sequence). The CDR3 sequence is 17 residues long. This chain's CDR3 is CASSSTHQRAPLEPQHF. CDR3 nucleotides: TGTGCCAGCAGTTCCACCCACCAACGGGCCCCCTTGGAGCCCCAGCATTTT.